This TCR beta chain appears in the sequencing data of a study of tumor and adjacent non-tumor tissue in lung cancer. The study, taken as a whole, reports: Patients with more diverse tumor TCRs had worse survival. Significantly higher TCR diversity was found in tumor than normal lung.

The template was RNA from unsorted bulk tissue. The normal lung tissue was taken more than 3 cm from the tumor edge. Germline V gives CDR1 MNHNS, CDR2 SASEGT. This CDR3 spans 15 amino acids. TCRbeta libraries were built with three rounds of nested PCR, modified from ARM-PCR. Each CDR3 protein gets one entry after TCRdb re-called the multiplex PCR reads with MiXCR. Among about 100,000 distinct CDR3 sequences listed, approximately 65% were seen once. Remarks on this clonotype: Antigen unknown. One base away lies a much larger clone, so this may be a sequencing read error.

The clonotype comes from a man aged 30 to 39 with non-small cell lung cancer. V is TRBV6-1 and J is TRBJ2-7, with D possibly being TRBD1 (7 bases). Sequenced sample: distant non-tumor lung tissue. CDR3 sequence: CASSEARDSSYKQYF. The CDR3 DNA follows: TGTGCCAGCAGTGAAGCGCGGGACAGCTCCTACAAGCAGTACTTC.